This T cell receptor beta chain was identified in a study of T cell repertoires in cytomegalovirus infection. Overall study context: HLA-B-restricted CMV epitopes that are well studied, plus recently identified HLA-C-restricted ones, were used by the study.

From germline, CDR1 is MNHEY and CDR2 SMNVEV (reference sequence). This CDR3 has 11 residues. TCRdb processed the reads anew with MiXCR; each CDR3 protein has one entry. The table lists 200,000 to 250,000 distinct CDR3 sequences, about 38% of them singletons. This clonotype was detected many times. The antigen remains unidentified. At one boundary the junction diverges from the germline segment, which might be a read error. This TCR derives from a human donor in good health (CMV status not recorded). Some clones in this sample may be carry-over from other donors' samples. The sample consisted of CD8+ T cells from cultured PBMCs, taken from culture after CMV antigen stimulation. The rearrangement links TRBV27 to TRBJ2-2, with D unclear. The DNA of the CDR3 is TGTGCCAGCAGCTTATCGGGGGAGCTGTTTTTT. Translation gives CASSLSGELFF.